This TCR beta chain came from a study of blood T cell repertoires in COVID-19. The CDR3 length is 15 residues. Germline assignment: CDR1 MNHEY and CDR2 SVGAGI. The V and J ends lost 0 bases and 1 base respectively, with 8 bases between them. Produced via immunoSEQ multiplex PCR; TCRdb's table is partial and in-frame only. The sample yields some 210,000 clones, around four fifths seen once. The origin of this receptor is a woman between 45 and 65 years old with active or convalescent COVID-19. The gene calls are TRBV6-5 and TRBJ2-3; D is ambiguous. Sequenced sample: peripheral blood. The CDR3 protein is CASSYSEPGTDTQYF. DNA for the CDR3: TGTGCCAGCAGTTACTCGGAGCCGGGCACAGATACGCAGTATTTT.